This T cell receptor (beta chain) was recovered during a study of shared clonotypes between healthy human individuals. Study as a whole: The people who gave samples were a couple of women and a few men aged 18 to 49.

Division of CD4+ cells produced a CD45RA+ naive subset and a CD45RA-negative memory subset. It was at deep level that the assay was run. The protocol was immunoSEQ multiplex PCR, while the TCRdb copy is restricted to in-frame clones and leaves out a portion. Here the sample spans around 990,000 clones, 77% being singletons. CDR1 and CDR2 from the germline V gene are MNHNY and SVGAGI (reference sequence). The V gene lost 6 bases and the J gene lost 2 bases, with 10 bases spanning the gap. The CDR3 consists of 13 residues. As to this clone: Additional DNA sequences in this sample encode the identical CDR3.

V and J are TRBV6-6 and TRBJ1-2; a possible D gene is TRBD1 (5 bases). Sequencing used memory CD4+ T cells from PBMCs. The subset: CD45RA-negative fraction. The origin of this receptor is a man aged 18 to 35 in good health. Some clones in this sample may be carry-over from other donors' samples. CDR3 nucleotide sequence: TGTGCCAGCAGCCCTGACAGCAACTATGGCTACACCTTC. Translated, it gives CASSPDSNYGYTF.